These 25 T cell receptor beta chains came from one sample sequenced in a study of beta chain features in type 1 diabetes. Reverse transcribing all isolated RNA meant expressed TCRB transcripts were sequenced. This table comes from immunoSEQ multiplex PCR, and its TCRdb copy is limited to in-frame clones, with some not included. The sample contains hundreds of thousands of clones, roughly 16% of which appear only once. Sequencing was carried out using naive CD4+ T cells from blood. The source of these receptors is a man aged 18 to 35 in good health.

J is TRBJ2-7 and V is TRBV4-1; the match to TRBD2 covers 7 bases. The germline V gene encodes CDR1 MGHRA and CDR2 YSYEKL. CDR3 length: 15 residues. The ends lost 2 bases at V and 3 bases at J; junction bases unmatched: 7. The chain's CDR3 is CASSQSSGLIYEQYF. CDR3 sequence (DNA): TGCGCCAGCAGCCAATCTTCGGGACTAATCTACGAGCAGTACTTC.

This clone has just a few counts. This chain uses TRBV29-1 with TRBJ1-3; D ambiguous. The germline gives CDR1 SQVTM, CDR2 ANQGSEA. The CDR3 covers 13 residues. V lost 2 bases to trimming and J lost 5 bases, with 10 bases between them. CDR3 in amino acids: CSVELGMRNTIYF. Here the CDR3 DNA reads TGCAGCGTTGAACTGGGGATGAGAAACACCATATATTTT.

The chain links TRBV5-1 to TRBJ2-7; 8 nucleotides line up with TRBD2. The CDR3 is 13 amino acids. Germline V gives CDR1 SGHRS, CDR2 YFSETQ. Trimming at V came to 3 bases and at J to 3 bases, leaving 2 bases not matched to a gene. CDR3 protein: CASSSGTSYEQYF. The CDR3 nucleotides read TGCGCCAGCAGCTCCGGGACTAGCTACGAGCAGTACTTC.

A few counts support this clone. The chain has TRBV25-1 and TRBJ1-4; D ambiguous. V was pared by 3 bases and J by 4 bases, with 15 bases between. Germline V lookup: CDR1 MGHDK, CDR2 SYGVNS. This CDR3 is 16 amino acids long. In DNA form, the CDR3 reads TGTGCCAGCAGTGAGCCTTTTATGGCCGGTAATGAAAAACTGTTTTTT. This sequence encodes CASSEPFMAGNEKLFF. Full variable domain (rest looked up from reference TRBV25-1 and TRBJ1-4): EADIYQTPRYLVIGTGKKITLECSQTMGHDKMYWYQQDPGMELHLIHYSYGVNSTEKGDLSSESTVSRIRTEHFPLTLESARPSHTSQYLCASSEPFMAGNEKLFFGSGTQLSVL.

Only a few counts were recorded for this clone. The V gene is TRBV19, the J gene TRBJ2-1, with 8 bases matching TRBD2. V was clipped by 6 bases and J by 3 bases; unmatched bases: 4. CDR1 and CDR2 (germline): LNHDA, SQIVND (reference sequence). The CDR3 covers 14 residues. This CDR3 is CASRSGGVYNEQFF. The DNA for the CDR3 is TGTGCCAGTAGAAGCGGGGGAGTCTACAATGAGCAGTTCTTC.

The chain combines TRBV14 with TRBJ2-5; D is uncertain. Trimming shortened V by 0 bases and J by 4 bases, and 9 bases separated the two germline ends. Germline CDR1 SGHDN, CDR2 FVKESK. This CDR3 comprises 14 residues. As DNA, the CDR3 is TGTGCCAGCAGCCAAGAGCCAGTCAGAGAGACCCAGTACTTC. Translation: CASSQEPVRETQYF.

The genes are TRBV9 and TRBJ2-6; D call uncertain. Germline V gene sequence: CDR1 SGDLS, CDR2 YYNGEE. Trimming pared 3 bases from V and 2 bases from J, leaving 18 bases between. The CDR3 extends over 18 amino acids. The DNA of the CDR3 is TGTGCCAGCAGCGCCTCCCCCCTCTTAGTCGCTGGGGCCAACGTCCTGACTTTC. Amino acid sequence: CASSASPLLVAGANVLTF.

Here the CDR3 DNA reads TGTGCCAGTAGTATATTAGCTTCAGGGGCGTACAATCAGCCCCAGCATTTT. Amino acid sequence: CASSILASGAYNQPQHF. The rearrangement joins TRBV19 to TRBJ1-5; a possible D gene is TRBD1 (6 bases). V dropped 2 bases and J dropped 3 bases, with 17 bases sitting between them. This CDR3 has 17 residues. CDR1 is LNHDA and CDR2 is SQIVND in the germline V gene (reference sequence). The variable domain in full, with the rest retrieved from reference TRBV19 and TRBJ1-5, is DGGITQSPKYLFRKEGQNVTLSCEQNLNHDAMYWYRQDPGQGLRLIYYSQIVNDFQKGDIAEGYSVSREKKESFPLTVTSAQKNPTAFYLCASSILASGAYNQPQHFGDGTRLSIL.

Written as DNA, the CDR3 is TGTGCCATCACCGGGACAGGGGACTACAATGAGCAGTTCTTC. This sequence encodes CAITGTGDYNEQFF. The chain couples TRBV10-3 to TRBJ2-1, with 10 bases that match TRBD1. Looked up from germline, CDR1 is ENHRY and CDR2 is SYGVKD. The CDR3 contains 14 residues. With 7 bases clipped from V and 3 bases from J, the junction kept 3 bases outside the gene matches.

The chain joins TRBV9 to TRBJ2-3; the D gene is possibly TRBD2 (5 bases). The CDR3 contains 16 residues. Germline V lookup: CDR1 SGDLS, CDR2 YYNGEE. Trimming stripped 0 bases from V and 3 bases from J, with 14 bases between. The CDR3, as DNA: TGTGCCAGCAGCGTAGTCGCGGGCCGGTGGACAGATACGCAGTATTTT. Translated, it gives CASSVVAGRWTDTQYF.

This clone was counted between two and nine times. The chain has TRBV29-1 and TRBJ2-1; 10 nucleotides match TRBD1. CDR3 length: 14 residues. The V gene's germline CDR1 is SQVTM and CDR2 ANQGSEA. Germline trimming cut 6 bases from V and 7 bases from J; bases unmatched to any gene: 9. The CDR3 nucleotides read TGCAGCGTGGGACAGGGGACAAAATCGAATGAGCAGTTCTTC. Residues: CSVGQGTKSNEQFF.

The V call is TRBV7-3, the J call TRBJ2-5; 7 bases match TRBD2. Germline trimming cut 5 bases from V and 7 bases from J; bases unmatched to any gene: 4. CDR1 is SGHTA and CDR2 is FQGTGA in the germline V gene. This CDR3 spans 12 amino acids. CDR3: CASSQTGGTQYF. The CDR3 nucleotides are TGTGCCAGCAGCCAAACGGGGGGGACCCAGTACTTC.

This clone has only a few counts. The genes are TRBV18 and TRBJ1-1; 7 positions match TRBD1. The CDR3 is 16 amino acids. The ends lost 1 base at V and 1 base at J; junction bases unmatched: 6. Germline V gene sequence: CDR1 KGHSH, CDR2 LQKENI. The CDR3 region is CASSPQAGGGNTEAFF. Written as DNA, the CDR3 is TGTGCCAGCTCACCACAGGCAGGGGGAGGGAACACTGAAGCTTTCTTT.

J is TRBJ2-3 and V is TRBV5-1; 7 bases are shared with TRBD2. With 4 bases clipped from V and 5 bases from J, the junction kept 7 bases outside the gene matches. This CDR3 contains 14 residues. The germline CDR1 and CDR2 sequences are SGHRS and YFSETQ. The CDR3 sequence is CASSGGSGLDTQYF. CDR3 coding DNA: TGCGCCAGCAGCGGCGGGAGCGGATTAGATACGCAGTATTTT.

The rearrangement uses TRBV4-3 and TRBJ1-5; TRBD1 aligns across 9 bases. Looked up from germline, CDR1 is LGHNA and CDR2 is YSLEER. This CDR3 has 17 residues. The trim removed 0 bases at V and 6 bases at J, leaving 9 bases unmatched. The CDR3 DNA sequence: TGCGCCAGCAGCCAAGAGGCGGGACAGGGCCTCGGTCAGCCCCAGCATTTT. This codes for CASSQEAGQGLGQPQHF.

This chain connects TRBV4-3 to TRBJ1-5; D ambiguous. V lost 0 bases, J lost 3 bases, and 15 bases lay in between. This CDR3 is built from 17 residues. Germline V CDR1 and CDR2: LGHNA, YSLEER. CDR3 DNA: TGCGCCAGCAGCCAAGATAGGCTAGGGAAAACCAATCAGCCCCAGCATTTT. It codes for CASSQDRLGKTNQPQHF.

This chain joins TRBV29-1 and TRBJ2-1, with a weak D call TRBD2 (6 bases). Trimming left V 6 bases short and J 7 bases short, with 22 bases between. The CDR3 length is 15 residues. CDR1 and CDR2 (germline): SQVTM, ANQGSEA. The CDR3 DNA is TGCAGCGTAAAAAGGTCGGGGGAGGTCGGGAATGAGCAGTTCTTC. Translation: CSVKRSGEVGNEQFF.

In this sample, this clone turned up a few times. The V gene is TRBV9, the J gene TRBJ1-2; 9 bases are shared with TRBD1. This CDR3 is built from 17 residues. The germline CDR1 and CDR2 sequences are SGDLS and YYNGEE. V was clipped by 3 bases and J by 3 bases; unmatched bases: 12. In DNA form, the CDR3 reads TGTGCCAGCAGCGCCGGTGGAGGGACAGGGTTGTACTATGGCTACACCTTC. This codes for CASSAGGGTGLYYGYTF.

The chain combines TRBV7-3 with TRBJ1-6; 10 bases are shared with TRBD1. The J segment lost 7 bases and the V segment lost 5 bases, leaving 2 bases of the junction unmatched. The CDR3 has 14 amino acids. Germline CDR1 is SGHTA and CDR2 is FQGTGA. The CDR3 bases are TGTGCCAGCAGCCGGGGACAGGGGAATTCACCCCTCCACTTT. Translation: CASSRGQGNSPLHF.

The chain employs TRBV6-5 and TRBJ2-7; the D is unclear. Germline loops: CDR1 MNHEY, CDR2 SVGAGI. Trimming left V 10 bases short and J 6 bases short, with 16 bases between. CDR3 length: 12 amino acids. CDR3 nucleotides: TGTGCCACCCACCGTGCGAAATCCGAGCAGTACTTC. Its translation: CATHRAKSEQYF.

The chain carries TRBV30 and TRBJ1-3; D gene uncertain. CDR1 is GTSNPN, CDR2 SVGIG, per germline (reference sequence). V was cut by 3 bases and J by 2 bases, with 14 bases left in between. The CDR3 extends over 15 amino acids. The CDR3 coding sequence is TGTGCCTGGAGCCCTCTCCGGGTCCCTGGAAACACCATATATTTT. Its translation: CAWSPLRVPGNTIYF.

V usage is TRBV7-2 and J usage is TRBJ1-2; D unclear. The germline gives CDR1 SGHTA, CDR2 FQGNSA. This CDR3 spans 13 amino acids. The V end lost 4 bases, the J end lost 4 bases, and 10 bases lay between the germline ends. The CDR3 bases are TGTGCCAGCAGCTCGACCGACACCTATGGCTACACCTTC. Its protein product is CASSSTDTYGYTF.

This chain joins TRBV19 and TRBJ2-7; TRBD1 aligns across 7 bases. The ends lost 2 bases at V and 2 bases at J; junction bases unmatched: 3. The length of the CDR3 is 14 residues. Per the germline V gene, CDR1 is LNHDA and CDR2 is SQIVND (reference sequence). CDR3 in DNA: TGTGCCAGTAGTATAAGGGGGCTAACCTACGAGCAGTACTTC. As protein: CASSIRGLTYEQYF.

The chain is built from TRBV5-6 and TRBJ2-2; possible D gene TRBD1, 5 bases. The CDR3 length is 15 residues. Germline V gene lookup returns CDR1 SGHDT and CDR2 YYEEEE. The V end was cut by 1 base, the J end by 1 base, with 8 bases between. Written as DNA, the CDR3 is TGTGCCAGCAGCTTGAGACAGTTGAACACCGGGGAGCTGTTTTTT. This sequence encodes CASSLRQLNTGELFF.

The CDR3, as DNA: TGTGCCAGCAGGAACAGGGGGGGAGGGAACACTGAAGCTTTCTTT. Amino acid sequence: CASRNRGGGNTEAFF. V and J are TRBV5-4 and TRBJ1-1, with 8 bases fitting TRBD1. The CDR3 extends over 15 amino acids. The germline V gene encodes CDR1 SGHNT and CDR2 YYREEE (reference sequence). With 5 bases clipped from V and 1 base from J, the junction kept 7 bases outside the gene matches.